Listed here are 2 T cell receptor beta chains from one sample, sequenced in a study of Graves' ophthalmopathy and Graves' hyperthyroidism. The study amplified TCR beta CDR3 regions using RNA transcripts. HTBI primers were used in a first-round RT-PCR, which preceded a second-round multiplex PCR. MiXCR, applied by TCRdb to the multiplex PCR reads, yields one record per CDR3 protein. Of about 1.1 million distinct CDR3 sequences in the sample, 35% to 40% were seen once. Sequencing used peripheral blood or thyroid tissue (not recorded which). Receptors were obtained from an adult man with Graves' hyperthyroidism.

This clonotype was recorded many times. V gene TRBV10-1 combines with J gene TRBJ2-7; D is perhaps TRBD1 (6 bases). Trimming pared 6 bases from V and 7 bases from J, leaving 13 bases between. The CDR3 loop spans 12 amino acids. Germline V lookup: CDR1 WNHNN, CDR2 SYGVQD (reference sequence). Written as DNA, the CDR3 is TGCGCCAGCAGGGGAGAAGGGGGTGAGCAGTACTTC. Its translation: CASRGEGGEQYF.

About this clonotype: This may be a read error: a much more frequent sequence differs by one nucleotide. The chain carries TRBV12-3 or TRBV12-4 and TRBJ2-6; 8 bases are a match to TRBD2. The CDR3 covers 17 residues. As DNA, the CDR3 is TGTGCCAGCCATTCTCCGGGGGGGCGACCTGGGACCAACGTCCTGACTTTC. Translated: CASHSPGGRPGTNVLTF.